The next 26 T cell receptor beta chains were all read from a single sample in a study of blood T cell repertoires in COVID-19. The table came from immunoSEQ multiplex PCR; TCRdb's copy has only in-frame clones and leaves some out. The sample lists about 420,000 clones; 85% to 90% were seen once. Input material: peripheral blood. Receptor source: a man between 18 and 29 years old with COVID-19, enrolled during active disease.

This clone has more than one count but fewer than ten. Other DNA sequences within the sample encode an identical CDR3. CDR3 in DNA: TGTGCCAGCAGCCGGCAGGGGGCTAACACTGAAGCTTTCTTT. Translation gives CASSRQGANTEAFF. V is TRBV3-1 (or the pseudogene TRBV3-2) and J is TRBJ1-1; 8 nucleotides agree with TRBD1. The CDR3 length is 14 residues. With V trimmed by 4 bases and J by 2 bases, 3 bases remained unmatched. The germline CDR1 and CDR2 sequences are LGHDT and YNNKEL (reference sequence).

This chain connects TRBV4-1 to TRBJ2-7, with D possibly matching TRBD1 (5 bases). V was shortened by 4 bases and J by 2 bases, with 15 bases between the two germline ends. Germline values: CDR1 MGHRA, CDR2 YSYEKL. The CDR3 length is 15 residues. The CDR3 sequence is CASSLTQATTYEQYF. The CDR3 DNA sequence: TGCGCCAGCAGCCTAACACAGGCGACCACCTACGAGCAGTACTTC.

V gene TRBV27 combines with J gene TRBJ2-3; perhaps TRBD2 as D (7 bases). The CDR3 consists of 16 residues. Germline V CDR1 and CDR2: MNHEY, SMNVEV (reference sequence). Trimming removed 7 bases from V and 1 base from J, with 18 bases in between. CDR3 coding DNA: TGTGCCAGCAAACTACTCGGGGGGCCGGGCACAGATACGCAGTATTTT. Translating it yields CASKLLGGPGTDTQYF.

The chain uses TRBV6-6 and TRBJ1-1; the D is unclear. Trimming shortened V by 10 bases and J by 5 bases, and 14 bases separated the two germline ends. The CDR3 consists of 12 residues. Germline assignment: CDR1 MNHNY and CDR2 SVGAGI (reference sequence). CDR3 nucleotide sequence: TGTGCCACCCTCGGGTTTTCGACTGAAGCTTTCTTT. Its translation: CATLGFSTEAFF.

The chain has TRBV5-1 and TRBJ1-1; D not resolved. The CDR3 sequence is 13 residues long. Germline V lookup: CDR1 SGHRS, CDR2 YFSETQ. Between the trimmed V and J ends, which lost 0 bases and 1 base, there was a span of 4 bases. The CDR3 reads CASSLAKNTEAFF. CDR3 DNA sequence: TGCGCCAGCAGCTTGGCAAAGAACACTGAAGCTTTCTTT.

The CDR3: CASSSGQPYEQYF. In DNA, the CDR3 is TGCGCCAGCAGCTCGGGACAGCCCTACGAGCAGTACTTC. The rearrangement links TRBV5-1 to TRBJ2-7; TRBD1 agrees at 7 bases. V lost 3 bases, J lost 2 bases, and 2 bases stayed unmatched. CDR1 SGHRS and CDR2 YFSETQ come from the germline V gene. The CDR3 runs to 13 residues.

This chain's CDR3 is CASRTSGSSYEQYF. In DNA, the CDR3 is TGTGCCAGCAGGACTAGCGGGAGTTCATACGAGCAGTACTTC. This chain uses TRBV27 with TRBJ2-7, with 12 bases matching TRBD2. Trimming at V came to 6 bases and at J to 4 bases, leaving 4 bases not matched to a gene. The CDR3 loop spans 14 amino acids. Germline CDR1 MNHEY, CDR2 SMNVEV (reference sequence).

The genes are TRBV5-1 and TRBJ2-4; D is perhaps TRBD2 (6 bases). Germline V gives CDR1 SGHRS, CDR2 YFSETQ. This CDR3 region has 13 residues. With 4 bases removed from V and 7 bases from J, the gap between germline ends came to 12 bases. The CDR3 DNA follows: TGCGCCAGCAGCGTAACTGGAGGGAACATTCAGTACTTC. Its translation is CASSVTGGNIQYF.

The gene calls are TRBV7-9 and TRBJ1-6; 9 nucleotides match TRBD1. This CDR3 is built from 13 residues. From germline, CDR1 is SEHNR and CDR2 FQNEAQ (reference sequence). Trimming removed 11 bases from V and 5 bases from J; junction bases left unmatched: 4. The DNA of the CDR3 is TGTGCCGCGACAGGGGGAAATAATTCACCCCTCCACTTT. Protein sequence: CAATGGNNSPLHF.

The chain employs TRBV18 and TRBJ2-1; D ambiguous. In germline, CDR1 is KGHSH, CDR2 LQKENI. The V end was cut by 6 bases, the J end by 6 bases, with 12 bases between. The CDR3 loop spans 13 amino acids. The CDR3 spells CASSPERSNEQFF. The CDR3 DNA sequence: TGTGCCAGCTCCCCGGAACGGAGCAATGAGCAGTTCTTC.

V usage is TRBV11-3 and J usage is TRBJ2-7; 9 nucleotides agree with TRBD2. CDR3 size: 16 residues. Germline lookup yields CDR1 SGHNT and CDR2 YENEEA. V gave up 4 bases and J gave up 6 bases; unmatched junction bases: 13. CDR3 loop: CASSSRGTGLAREQYF. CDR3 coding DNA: TGTGCCAGCAGCTCTAGAGGTACGGGACTAGCACGCGAGCAGTACTTC.

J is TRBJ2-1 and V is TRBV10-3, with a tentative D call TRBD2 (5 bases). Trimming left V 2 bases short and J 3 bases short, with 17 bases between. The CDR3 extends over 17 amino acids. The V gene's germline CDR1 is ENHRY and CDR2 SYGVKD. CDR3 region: CAISEPPLAGIYNEQFF. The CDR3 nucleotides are TGTGCCATCAGTGAGCCACCCCTCGCGGGTATCTACAATGAGCAGTTCTTC.

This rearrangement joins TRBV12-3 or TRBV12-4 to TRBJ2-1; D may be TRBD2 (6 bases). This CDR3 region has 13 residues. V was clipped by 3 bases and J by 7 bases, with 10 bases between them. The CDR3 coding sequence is TGTGCCAGCAGTTTGCTAGCGCGGAATGAGCAGTTCTTC. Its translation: CASSLLARNEQFF.

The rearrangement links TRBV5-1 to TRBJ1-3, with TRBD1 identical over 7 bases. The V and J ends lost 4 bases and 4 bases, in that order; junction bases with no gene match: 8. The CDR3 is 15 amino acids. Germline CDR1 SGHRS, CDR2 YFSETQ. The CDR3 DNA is TGCGCCAGCAGCACCTCGACAGGGTACGGAAACACCATATATTTT. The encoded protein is CASSTSTGYGNTIYF.

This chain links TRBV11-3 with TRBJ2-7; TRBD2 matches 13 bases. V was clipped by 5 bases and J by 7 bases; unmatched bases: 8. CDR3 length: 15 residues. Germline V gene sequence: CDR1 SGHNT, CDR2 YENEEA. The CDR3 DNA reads TGTGCCAGCAGCAGGACTAGCGGGAGCTCAGAAGAGCAGTACTTC. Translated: CASSRTSGSSEEQYF.

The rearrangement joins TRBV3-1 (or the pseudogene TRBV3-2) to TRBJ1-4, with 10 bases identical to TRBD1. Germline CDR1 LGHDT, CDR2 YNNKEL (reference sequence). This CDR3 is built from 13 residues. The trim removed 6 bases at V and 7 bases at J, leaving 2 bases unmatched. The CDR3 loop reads CASRGTGVEKLFF. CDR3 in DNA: TGTGCCAGCAGGGGGACAGGGGTTGAAAAACTGTTTTTT.

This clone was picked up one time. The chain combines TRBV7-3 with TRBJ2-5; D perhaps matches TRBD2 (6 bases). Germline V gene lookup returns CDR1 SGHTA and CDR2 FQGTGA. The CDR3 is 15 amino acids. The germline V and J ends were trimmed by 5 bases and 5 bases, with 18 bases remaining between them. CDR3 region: CASSLLGNAGETQYF. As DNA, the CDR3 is TGTGCCAGCAGCCTCCTGGGAAATGCGGGGGAGACCCAGTACTTC.

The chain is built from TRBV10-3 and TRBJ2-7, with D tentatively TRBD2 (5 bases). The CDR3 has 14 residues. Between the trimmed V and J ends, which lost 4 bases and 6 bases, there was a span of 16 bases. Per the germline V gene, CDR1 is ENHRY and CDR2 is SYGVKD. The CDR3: CAISATGSGSEQYF. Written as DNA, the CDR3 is TGTGCCATCAGTGCAACGGGGTCTGGATCCGAGCAGTACTTC.

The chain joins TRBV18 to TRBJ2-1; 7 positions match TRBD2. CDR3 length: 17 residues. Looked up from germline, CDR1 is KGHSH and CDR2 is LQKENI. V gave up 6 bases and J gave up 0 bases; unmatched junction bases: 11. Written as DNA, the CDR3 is TGTGCCAGCTCGGCCCTTCTAGCGGCAAGCTCCTACAATGAGCAGTTCTTC. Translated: CASSALLAASSYNEQFF.

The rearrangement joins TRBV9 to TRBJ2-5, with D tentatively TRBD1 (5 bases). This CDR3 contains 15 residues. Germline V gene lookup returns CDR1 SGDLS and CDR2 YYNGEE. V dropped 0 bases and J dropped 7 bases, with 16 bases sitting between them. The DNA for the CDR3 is TGTGCCAGCAGCGTAGGTGGGGCCATCGTAGGGACCCAGTACTTC. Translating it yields CASSVGGAIVGTQYF.

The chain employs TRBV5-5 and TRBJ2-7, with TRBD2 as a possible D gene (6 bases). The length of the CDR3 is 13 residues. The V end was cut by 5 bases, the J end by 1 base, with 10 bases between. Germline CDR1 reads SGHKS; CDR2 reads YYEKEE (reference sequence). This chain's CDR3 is CASRRGGSYEQYF. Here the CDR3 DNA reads TGTGCCAGCAGGAGAGGAGGGTCCTACGAGCAGTACTTC. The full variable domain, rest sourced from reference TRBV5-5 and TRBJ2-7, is DAGVTQSPTHLIKTRGQQVTLRCSPISGHKSVSWYQQVLGQGPQFIFQYYEKEERGRGNFPDRFSARQFPNYSSELNVNALLLGDSALYLCASRRGGSYEQYFGPGTRLTVT.

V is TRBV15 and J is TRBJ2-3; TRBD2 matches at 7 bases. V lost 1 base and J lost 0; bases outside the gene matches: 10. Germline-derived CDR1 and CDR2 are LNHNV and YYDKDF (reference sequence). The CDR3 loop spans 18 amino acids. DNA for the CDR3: TGTGCCACCAGCAGAGCCCTCGGGGCTAGCGGTAGCACAGATACGCAGTATTTT. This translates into CATSRALGASGSTDTQYF.

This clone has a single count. The CDR3 sequence: CASSYSPDTYEQYF. The CDR3 DNA reads TGTGCCAGCAGTTACTCGCCAGATACCTACGAGCAGTACTTC. V is TRBV6-6 and J is TRBJ2-7; D gene uncertain. This CDR3 comprises 14 residues. The V end lost 0 bases, the J end lost 2 bases, and 8 bases lay between the germline ends. The V gene's germline CDR1 is MNHNY and CDR2 SVGAGI (reference sequence).

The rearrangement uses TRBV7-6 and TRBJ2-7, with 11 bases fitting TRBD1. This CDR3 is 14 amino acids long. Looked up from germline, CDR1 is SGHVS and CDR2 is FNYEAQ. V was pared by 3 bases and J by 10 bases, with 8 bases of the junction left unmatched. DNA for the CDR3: TGTGCCAGCAGCTTGGGCCGGGACAGGGGGGATCAGTACTTC. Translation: CASSLGRDRGDQYF.

CDR3 residues: CASSRTGGQGRIGAFF. CDR3 in DNA: TGTGCCAGCAGCCGAACGGGGGGACAGGGGAGGATAGGAGCTTTCTTT. The chain has TRBV14 and TRBJ1-1; 10 positions match TRBD1. The J segment lost 10 bases and the V segment lost 4 bases, leaving 15 bases of the junction unmatched. This CDR3 region has 16 residues. Germline CDR1 SGHDN, CDR2 FVKESK. Drawing the rest from reference TRBV14 and TRBJ1-1, the complete variable domain is EAGVTQFPSHSVIEKGQTVTLRCDPISGHDNLYWYRRVMGKEIKFLLHFVKESKQDESGMPNNRFLAERTGGTYSTLKVQPAELEDSGVYFCASSRTGGQGRIGAFFGQGTRLTVV.

Here the CDR3 reads CSGRGTPMNTEAFF. In DNA, the CDR3 is TGCAGCGGGCGAGGGACACCTATGAACACTGAAGCTTTCTTT. V is TRBV29-1 and J is TRBJ1-1; D perhaps matches TRBD1 (6 bases). Germline V gene lookup returns CDR1 SQVTM and CDR2 ANQGSEA. V gave up 7 bases and J gave up 0 bases, with 15 bases separating them. This CDR3 contains 14 residues.